A single sample gave rise to the 21 T cell receptor beta chains below, sequenced in a study of T cell responses to AZD1222 COVID-19 vaccine. The data were produced by immunoSEQ multiplex PCR, yet TCRdb's version contains in-frame clones alone and is incomplete. Of 150,000 to 200,000 clones listed, around 90% are singletons. Sequences were derived from peripheral blood, sampled 28 days after the second AZD1222 dose. The receptors were sampled from an adult who received the AZD1222 COVID-19 vaccine.

The V gene is TRBV15, the J gene TRBJ1-5; 7 bases match TRBD1. The J segment lost 2 bases and the V segment lost 2 bases, leaving 0 bases of the junction unmatched. The CDR3 sequence is 14 residues long. Germline V gene sequence: CDR1 LNHNV, CDR2 YYDKDF (reference sequence). DNA for the CDR3: TGTGCCACCAGCAGAACAGGGGGCAATCAGCCCCAGCATTTT. Translating it yields CATSRTGGNQPQHF.

The chain recombines TRBV6-1 with TRBJ1-4, with a weak D call TRBD1 (6 bases). The CDR3 is 14 residues long. The V end was cut by 3 bases, the J end by 3 bases, with 8 bases between. Germline V gene lookup returns CDR1 MNHNS and CDR2 SASEGT. Here the CDR3 DNA reads TGTGCCAGCAGTGACAGGGGTGCTAATGAAAAACTGTTTTTT. Its translation: CASSDRGANEKLFF.

The chain joins TRBV7-2 to TRBJ1-4, with 7 bases matching TRBD1. Trimming at V came to 5 bases and at J to 2 bases, leaving 5 bases not matched to a gene. This CDR3 is 15 amino acids long. From germline, CDR1 is SGHTA and CDR2 FQGNSA. In nucleotides, the CDR3 is TGTGCCAGCAGCATGCAGGGGGGGACTAATGAAAAACTGTTTTTT. It encodes CASSMQGGTNEKLFF. The full variable domain, with the rest looked up from reference TRBV7-2 and TRBJ1-4, is GAGVSQSPSNKVTEKGKDVELRCDPISGHTALYWYRQSLGQGLEFLIYFQGNSAPDKSGLPSDRFSAERTGGSVSTLTIQRTQQEDSAVYLCASSMQGGTNEKLFFGSGTQLSVL.

This clone was seen once. The rearrangement uses TRBV10-3 and TRBJ2-7; 9 bases match TRBD1. The CDR3 sequence is 13 residues long. V trimming: 2 bases; J trimming: 5 bases; junction bases outside the gene matches: 1. From germline, CDR1 is ENHRY and CDR2 SYGVKD. The CDR3 DNA reads TGTGCCATCAGTGAGGGGACAGGGAACGAGCAGTACTTC. It encodes CAISEGTGNEQYF.

J is TRBJ1-1 and V is TRBV13; the D is unclear. V gave up 3 bases and J gave up 4 bases, with 6 bases separating them. Germline assignment: CDR1 PRHDT and CDR2 FYEKMQ (reference sequence). CDR3 length: 12 residues. As DNA, the CDR3 is TGTGCCAGCAGCTTGGGGTTCACTGAAGCTTTCTTT. It encodes CASSLGFTEAFF.

V is TRBV7-9 and J is TRBJ1-4, with unresolved D. Per germline, CDR1 SEHNR and CDR2 FQNEAQ (reference sequence). Trimming cost V 5 bases and J 7 bases, with 14 bases left between them. This CDR3 is built from 14 residues. The CDR3: CASSPELGGEKLFF. The DNA for the CDR3 is TGTGCCAGCAGCCCTGAGTTAGGTGGTGAAAAACTGTTTTTT.

This sequence joins TRBV3-1 (or the pseudogene TRBV3-2) and TRBJ2-7; 8 bases fit TRBD2. V gave up 5 bases and J gave up 7 bases; unmatched junction bases: 19. CDR1 is LGHDT and CDR2 is YNNKEL in the germline V gene (reference sequence). The CDR3 is 17 residues long. The CDR3 coding sequence is TGTGCCAGCAGCGAAAGCGGGAGTCATTTATCGCTCGGGGAGCAGTACTTC. It specifies CASSESGSHLSLGEQYF.

The rearrangement uses TRBV11-2 and TRBJ1-3; D remains unclear. The CDR3 is 17 amino acids. The V gene's germline CDR1 is SGHAT and CDR2 FQNNGV. V was shortened by 3 bases and J by 3 bases, with 18 bases between the two germline ends. The CDR3 is CASSFLGEGLVGNTIYF. The CDR3 coding sequence is TGTGCCAGCAGCTTCTTGGGAGAGGGTTTGGTTGGAAACACCATATATTTT.

Worth noting for this clone: This sample also contains other DNA sequences that code for the same CDR3. The rearrangement uses TRBV19 and TRBJ1-1; D is undetermined. The CDR3 has 13 amino acids. Trimming left V 4 bases short and J 1 base short, with 7 bases between. Germline values: CDR1 LNHDA, CDR2 SQIVND (reference sequence). DNA of the CDR3: TGTGCCAGTAGTACGGGCGGGAACACTGAAGCTTTCTTT. It yields the protein CASSTGGNTEAFF. Looking up the rest from reference TRBV19 and TRBJ1-1 gives the full variable domain: DGGITQSPKYLFRKEGQNVTLSCEQNLNHDAMYWYRQDPGQGLRLIYYSQIVNDFQKGDIAEGYSVSREKKESFPLTVTSAQKNPTAFYLCASSTGGNTEAFFGQGTRLTVV.

This sequence joins TRBV4-1 and TRBJ1-5; TRBD1 agrees at 8 bases. The junction had 5 bases not matched to a gene; V was cut back by 2 bases and J by 2 bases. From germline, CDR1 is MGHRA and CDR2 YSYEKL. The CDR3 covers 16 residues. CDR3 in DNA: TGCGCCAGCAGCCAATTTCCGGGACAGGGCAATCAGCCCCAGCATTTT. Translating gives CASSQFPGQGNQPQHF.

This chain uses TRBV29-1 with TRBJ1-1; D gene ambiguous. Germline assignment: CDR1 SQVTM and CDR2 ANQGSEA. CDR3 length equals 13 residues. Trimming took 4 bases from V and 0 from J, leaving 9 bases between them. The CDR3 is CSVGGRMNTEAFF. The CDR3 coding sequence is TGCAGCGTTGGCGGGAGGATGAACACTGAAGCTTTCTTT.

This chain links TRBV10-2 with TRBJ1-1; D remains ambiguous. CDR3 length: 12 residues. V gave up 9 bases and J gave up 0 bases, with 8 bases separating them. Germline lookup yields CDR1 WSHSY and CDR2 SAAADI. CDR3 sequence reads: CASTALNTEAFF. The CDR3 coding sequence is TGCGCCAGTACTGCGTTGAACACTGAAGCTTTCTTT.

This sequence joins TRBV19 and TRBJ2-3; unclear D gene. Trimming took 4 bases from V and 3 from J, leaving 17 bases between them. Germline assignment: CDR1 LNHDA and CDR2 SQIVND (reference sequence). The CDR3 spans 16 residues. The CDR3 region is CASSKTLAVDTDTQYF. CDR3 DNA: TGTGCCAGTAGTAAGACCCTTGCGGTTGATACAGATACGCAGTATTTT.

The chain links TRBV30 to TRBJ1-5; D unresolved. Trimming pared 7 bases from V and 1 base from J, leaving 14 bases between. Germline V CDR1 and CDR2: GTSNPN, SVGIG (reference sequence). This CDR3 is 14 amino acids long. The CDR3 DNA reads as TGTGCCTTGGGGATTGGGATAAGCAATCAGCCCCAGCATTTT. The encoded protein is CALGIGISNQPQHF.

J is TRBJ2-7 and V is TRBV28; D remains ambiguous. This CDR3 contains 15 residues. Trimming removed 2 bases from V and 0 bases from J, with 11 bases in between. The germline CDR1 and CDR2 sequences are MDHEN and SYDVKM. CDR3 amino acids: CASSLGPASSYEQYF. CDR3 coding DNA: TGTGCCAGCAGTTTAGGACCCGCAAGCTCCTACGAGCAGTACTTC. The entire variable domain, with the rest obtained from reference TRBV28 and TRBJ2-7, is as follows: DVKVTQSSRYLVKRTGEKVFLECVQDMDHENMFWYRQDPGLGLRLIYFSYDVKMKEKGDIPEGYSVSREKKERFSLILESASTNQTSMYLCASSLGPASSYEQYFGPGTRLTVT.

The gene calls are TRBV2 and TRBJ2-5; possibly TRBD2 for D (5 bases). The CDR3 spans 13 residues. V gave up 8 bases and J gave up 1 base, with 11 bases separating them. Germline V gives CDR1 SNHLY, CDR2 FYNNEI. The chain's CDR3 is CASRSAGQETQYF. Written as DNA, the CDR3 is TGTGCCAGCCGATCGGCGGGCCAAGAGACCCAGTACTTC.

The chain couples TRBV7-3 to TRBJ2-3; TRBD2 matches 12 bases. Germline V CDR1 and CDR2: SGHTA, FQGTGA. The V and J ends lost 3 bases and 4 bases, in that order; junction bases with no gene match: 5. The CDR3 spans 16 residues. In DNA, the CDR3 is TGTGCCAGCAGCTTTGGACTAGCGGGGAGCGCAGATACGCAGTATTTT. Translation: CASSFGLAGSADTQYF.

In this sample, this clone turned up once. J is TRBJ1-3 and V is TRBV30, with unresolved D. CDR1 and CDR2 from the germline V gene are GTSNPN and SVGIG (reference sequence). V gave up 3 bases and J gave up 4 bases, with 7 bases separating them. The length of the CDR3 is 12 residues. CDR3 residues: CAWSPKGNTIYF. The CDR3, as DNA: TGTGCCTGGAGCCCAAAGGGAAACACCATATATTTT. The full variable domain, rest sourced from reference TRBV30 and TRBJ1-3, is SQTIHQWPATLVQPVGSPLSLECTVEGTSNPNLYWYRQAAGRGLQLLFYSVGIGQISSEVPQNLSASRPQDRQFILSSKKLLLSDSGFYLCAWSPKGNTIYFGEGSWLTVV.

This clone was detected only once. The chain joins TRBV20-1 to TRBJ1-2; tentative D call: TRBD1 (5 bases). The V end lost 5 bases, the J end lost 7 bases, and 11 bases lay between the germline ends. Germline CDR1 reads DFQATT; CDR2 reads SNEGSKA (reference sequence). The CDR3 sequence is 11 residues long. DNA for the CDR3: TGCAGTGCTCCTGGGGGGAGTGGCTACACCTTC. Translated, it gives CSAPGGSGYTF.

This clone was seen just once. V gene TRBV30 combines with J gene TRBJ1-2; TRBD1 matches 7 bases. CDR3 length: 15 residues. V shed 1 base, J shed 4 bases, and the junction held 9 bases outside the gene matches. Per germline, CDR1 GTSNPN and CDR2 SVGIG (reference sequence). This CDR3 is CAWSGAGGQGYGYTF. CDR3 nucleotide sequence: TGTGCCTGGAGTGGGGCAGGGGGTCAGGGCTATGGCTACACCTTC.

This sequence joins TRBV24-1 and TRBJ2-3; 12 nucleotides match TRBD1. Germline values: CDR1 KGHDR, CDR2 SFDVKD. V shed 5 bases and J 4 bases; nucleotides not matched to a gene: 12. This CDR3 region has 18 residues. CDR3 bases: TGTGCCACCAGTGCCTCTAGAGGGGACAGGGGGCCCGCAGATACGCAGTATTTT. Its protein is CATSASRGDRGPADTQYF.